This T cell receptor beta chain was found in a study of neurological immune-mediated disorders. Study-level findings and limits: Subjects shared no identical expanded-clone CDR3 amino acid sequences, suggesting private TCR-beta repertoires in all groups.

5'RACE with 10-nucleotide random UMIs produced the cDNA. In TCRdb, the 5' RACE reads were re-called with MiXCR into one record per CDR3 protein. The sample records roughly 65,000 distinct CDR3 sequences, roughly 5% being singletons. Germline CDR1 reads SGHRS; CDR2 reads YFSETQ. V lost 1 base and J lost 6, with 13 bases in between. The CDR3 is 14 residues long. This clonotype was seen many times. Its specificity is not known. The clonotype originates from a human donor with multiple sclerosis. The donor label of this sample is uncertain. The genes are TRBV5-1 and TRBJ1-2; weak D call: TRBD1 (5 bases). Sequencing was carried out using PBMCs. The CDR3 region has the DNA TGCGCCAGCAGCTTGCAACGGGGCGCGGATGGCTACACCTTC. This sequence encodes CASSLQRGADGYTF.